Listed below are T cell receptor beta chains from one sample, sequenced in a study of blood T cell repertoires in COVID-19. Libraries were prepared by immunoSEQ multiplex PCR; TCRdb keeps only in-frame clonotypes and omits some of them. The profile shows roughly 250,000 clones, 70% to 85% of them singletons. Sequences were obtained from peripheral blood. These receptors originate from a woman older than 75 with acute or convalescent COVID-19. Both conserved end residues are part of each CDR3. A D gene is named only where the DNA matches it firmly. Size is stated for part of the rows, as once, few or many counts, or as a class when the clone is expanded.

size	V	J	D	CDR3	DNA
NA	TRBV6-1	TRBJ1-1	NA	CASSESMGRGYEAFF	TGTGCCAGCAGTGAAAGCATGGGCAGGGGCTATGAAGCTTTCTTT
NA	TRBV4-2	TRBJ2-2	TRBD2	CASSLQTPGLAGLKNTGELFF	TGTGCCAGCAGCCTACAAACTCCGGGACTAGCGGGCCTTAAGAACACCGGGGAGCTGTTTTTT
NA	TRBV19	TRBJ1-5	TRBD1	CASSRDRGFNQPQHF	TGTGCCAGTAGTCGGGACAGGGGGTTTAATCAGCCCCAGCATTTT
NA	TRBV3-1/TRBV3-2	TRBJ1-5	NA	CASSQGSASNQPQHF	TGTGCCAGCAGCCAAGGATCAGCGAGCAATCAGCCCCAGCATTTT
NA	TRBV28	TRBJ2-1	TRBD2	CASSRTSRSYNEQFF	TGTGCCAGCAGTCGGACTAGCCGCTCCTACAATGAGCAGTTCTTC
NA	TRBV20-1	TRBJ2-5	TRBD2	CSVPFSGGKYF	TGCAGTGTCCCTTTTAGCGGGGGAAAGTACTTC
NA	TRBV29-1	TRBJ2-3	NA	CSVAGVGAIETQYF	TGCAGCGTGGCCGGAGTGGGGGCGATAGAAACGCAGTATTTT
NA	TRBV5-4	TRBJ1-6	TRBD1	CASRAQGQGNSPLHF	TGTGCCAGCAGGGCCCAGGGACAGGGAAATTCACCCCTCCACTTT
NA	TRBV30	TRBJ1-2	TRBD1	CAWSVPTGWDNYGYTF	TGTGCCTGGAGTGTCCCGACAGGGTGGGATAACTATGGCTACACCTTC
NA	TRBV10-3	TRBJ1-3	TRBD1	CATIDRASSGNTIYF	TGTGCCACGATAGACAGGGCGAGCTCTGGAAACACCATATATTTT
NA	TRBV5-1	TRBJ2-1	NA	CASSLVRDSYNEQFF	TGCGCCAGCAGCTTGGTGAGGGACTCCTACAATGAGCAGTTCTTC
once	TRBV5-1	TRBJ1-1	NA	CASSLGVSSEAFF	TGCGCCAGCAGCTTGGGAGTTTCCTCTGAAGCTTTCTTT
NA	TRBV11-2	TRBJ1-3	TRBD1	CASSLRVRGPAAGNTIYF	TGTGCCAGCAGCTTACGGGTCAGGGGGCCCGCCGCTGGAAACACCATATATTTT
NA	TRBV19	TRBJ1-2	NA	CASSNVGGGYTF	TGTGCCAGTAGTAACGTCGGGGGAGGCTACACCTTC
NA	TRBV5-4	TRBJ2-7	TRBD1	CASSAPGQGAYEQYF	TGTGCCAGCAGCGCTCCGGGACAGGGTGCCTACGAGCAGTACTTC
NA	TRBV27	TRBJ2-1	NA	CASSFWRNSYNEQFF	TGTGCCAGCAGTTTTTGGCGGAATTCCTACAATGAGCAGTTCTTC
NA	TRBV5-1	TRBJ1-2	NA	CASSLDVRGGYTF	TGCGCCAGCAGCCTGGACGTCCGAGGAGGCTACACCTTC
NA	TRBV18	TRBJ1-1	TRBD1	CASSPGQGNTEAFF	TGTGCCAGCTCACCCGGACAGGGAAACACTGAAGCTTTCTTT
NA	TRBV28	TRBJ1-2	TRBD1	CASSLPSPTGADGYTF	TGTGCCAGCAGTCTCCCTAGCCCTACAGGGGCGGATGGCTACACCTTC
NA	TRBV9	TRBJ2-3	TRBD2	CASSVGVAGITDTQYF	TGTGCCAGCAGCGTAGGAGTAGCGGGGATTACAGATACGCAGTATTTT
NA	TRBV28	TRBJ2-1	NA	CASSGIINEQFF	TGTGCCAGCTCCGGGATAATCAATGAGCAGTTCTTC
NA	TRBV3-1/TRBV3-2	TRBJ2-1	NA	CASSSRPNEQFF	TGTGCCAGCAGCTCGCGGCCCAATGAGCAGTTCTTC
NA	TRBV6-5	TRBJ1-2	TRBD1	CASSSLGQVYGYTF	TGTGCCAGCAGTTCCCTCGGACAGGTCTATGGCTACACCTTC
NA	TRBV28	TRBJ1-1	TRBD1	CASRVSSGGKTEAFF	TGTGCCAGCAGAGTGTCATCAGGGGGCAAAACTGAAGCTTTCTTT
NA	TRBV18	TRBJ2-7	NA	CASSPNGGAYEQYF	TGTGCCAGCTCACCTAACGGAGGCGCCTACGAGCAGTACTTC
NA	TRBV14	TRBJ1-6	NA	CASSLTGFNSPLHF	TGTGCCAGCAGCCTGACAGGCTTTAATTCACCCCTCCACTTT
NA	TRBV5-1	TRBJ2-5	TRBD2	CASSLGLAGETQYF	TGCGCCAGCAGCTTGGGACTAGCGGGGGAGACCCAGTACTTC
NA	TRBV6-5	TRBJ1-5	NA	CASTPGRNQPQHF	TGTGCCAGCACGCCAGGGCGAAATCAGCCCCAGCATTTT
NA	TRBV27	TRBJ2-3	TRBD2	CASSSQTSGGAGTDTQYF	TGTGCCAGCAGTTCTCAGACTAGCGGGGGGGCCGGTACAGATACGCAGTATTTT
few	TRBV30	TRBJ2-3	NA	CAWNRNGATDTQYF	TGTGCCTGGAATAGGAACGGAGCCACAGATACGCAGTATTTT
few	TRBV28	TRBJ2-7	NA	CASSRGFNEQYF	TGTGCCAGTAGTAGGGGTTTCAACGAGCAGTACTTC
NA	TRBV10-3	TRBJ2-7	TRBD1	CAISDPDRGFYEQYF	TGTGCCATCAGTGACCCCGACAGGGGCTTCTACGAGCAGTACTTC
NA	TRBV15	TRBJ1-2	NA	CATSRGGTSNYGYTF	TGTGCCACCAGCAGAGGTGGGACATCAAACTATGGCTACACCTTC
NA	TRBV15	TRBJ1-3	NA	CATSRDGTKGVSGNTIYF	TGTGCCACCAGCAGAGATGGAACCAAAGGGGTCTCTGGAAACACCATATATTTT
NA	TRBV3-1/TRBV3-2	TRBJ1-2	TRBD1	CASSSRRQGHGYTF	TGTGCCAGCAGCAGCCGTCGACAGGGTCATGGCTACACCTTC
NA	TRBV7-9	TRBJ2-6	TRBD1	CASSFGQGGVGANVLTF	TGTGCCAGCAGCTTTGGACAGGGAGGAGTTGGGGCCAACGTCCTGACTTTC
NA	TRBV4-1	TRBJ1-4	NA	CASSQGWPNEKLFF	TGCGCCAGCAGCCAAGGTTGGCCTAATGAAAAACTGTTTTTT
NA	TRBV7-3	TRBJ2-1	TRBD2	CASSLQRGGNEQFF	TGTGCCAGCAGCTTACAGCGGGGGGGAAATGAGCAGTTCTTC
NA	TRBV6-5	TRBJ1-5	TRBD1	CASRRQGGNQPQHF	TGTGCCAGCAGACGACAGGGCGGCAATCAGCCCCAGCATTTT